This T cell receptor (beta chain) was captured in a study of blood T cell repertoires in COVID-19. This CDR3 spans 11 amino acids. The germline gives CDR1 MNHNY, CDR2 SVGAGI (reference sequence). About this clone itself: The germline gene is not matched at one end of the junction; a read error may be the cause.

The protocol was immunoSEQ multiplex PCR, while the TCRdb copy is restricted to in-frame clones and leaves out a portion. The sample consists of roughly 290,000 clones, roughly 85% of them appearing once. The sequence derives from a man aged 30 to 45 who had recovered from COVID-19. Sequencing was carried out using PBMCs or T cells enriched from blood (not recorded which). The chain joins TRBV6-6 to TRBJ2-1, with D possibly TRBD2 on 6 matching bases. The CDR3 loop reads CASSSQTRMVF. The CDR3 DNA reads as TGTGCCAGCAGTTCCCAGACTAGGATGGTCTTC.